The 5 T cell receptor beta chains below all came from one sample that was sequenced in a study of blood T cell repertoires in COVID-19. Assay: immunoSEQ multiplex PCR; the TCRdb copy retains only in-frame clones and omits some. The sample includes some 64,000 clones, 72% of them seen just once. Specimen: peripheral blood. These receptors all come from a woman between 65 and 79 years old with COVID-19, enrolled during active disease.

The chain joins TRBV15 to TRBJ1-3; D call uncertain. The CDR3 extends over 13 amino acids. Per germline, CDR1 LNHNV and CDR2 YYDKDF (reference sequence). The V and J ends lost 1 base and 8 bases respectively, with 9 bases between them. Here the CDR3 DNA reads TGTGCCACCAGCAGAGTACCGACTCACACCATATATTTT. Translating gives CATSRVPTHTIYF.

The V and J genes are TRBV6-1 and TRBJ2-1; 7 bases align to TRBD2. CDR1 and CDR2 from the germline V gene are MNHNS and SASEGT. V was clipped by 0 bases and J by 6 bases; unmatched bases: 5. CDR3 length: 15 amino acids. The CDR3 sequence is CASSEAHTSVNEQFF. The CDR3 nucleotides are TGTGCCAGCAGTGAAGCCCATACTAGCGTCAATGAGCAGTTCTTC.

The CDR3 nucleotides read TGTGCCAGCAGTGAAGATGTTGAGGGCAGTCAGCCCCAGCATTTT. Its protein is CASSEDVEGSQPQHF. The chain employs TRBV6-1 and TRBJ1-5; the D is unclear. The CDR3 sequence is 15 residues long. CDR1 and CDR2 (germline): MNHNS, SASEGT. Trimming took 1 base from V and 6 from J, leaving 13 bases between them.

This clone has just a few counts. The CDR3 loop is CASRPAGLAGGSSYEQYV. In nucleotides, the CDR3 is TGTGCCAGCAGACCTGCCGGACTAGCGGGAGGGAGCTCCTACGAGCAGTACGTC. The chain joins TRBV6-2 or TRBV6-3 to TRBJ2-7; TRBD2 aligns across 15 bases. The J segment lost 0 bases and the V segment lost 6 bases, leaving 9 bases of the junction unmatched. Germline V gene lookup returns CDR1 MNHEY and CDR2 SVGEGT. The CDR3 extends over 18 amino acids.

V gene TRBV6-1 combines with J gene TRBJ1-2, with 12 bases fitting TRBD1. CDR3 size: 15 residues. CDR1 is MNHNS, CDR2 SASEGT, per germline. The trim removed 3 bases at V and 6 bases at J, leaving 5 bases unmatched. The CDR3: CASSEPGTGGDGYTF. CDR3 in DNA: TGTGCCAGCAGTGAGCCCGGGACAGGGGGCGATGGCTACACCTTC.